One and the same sample provided the 25 T cell receptor beta chains below, sequenced in a study of blood T cell repertoires in COVID-19. Method: immunoSEQ multiplex PCR; TCRdb's copy keeps in-frame clones and lacks some. The data hold about 64,000 clones, with roughly 82% observed a single time. Material: peripheral blood. These receptors originate from a woman aged 55 to 70 with acute or convalescent COVID-19.

This clone has just a few counts. The rearrangement links TRBV18 to TRBJ1-5, with no clear D. The germline CDR1 and CDR2 sequences are KGHSH and LQKENI. This CDR3 region has 16 residues. V gave up 4 bases and J gave up 0 bases, with 13 bases separating them. The CDR3 region has the DNA TGTGCCAGCTCACAGCTGGGCACCACTAGCAATCAGCCCCAGCATTTT. Its translation is CASSQLGTTSNQPQHF.

The genes are TRBV6-1 and TRBJ1-5; D remains unclear. Germline-derived CDR1 and CDR2 are MNHNS and SASEGT. The CDR3 is 13 amino acids. V gave up 2 bases and J gave up 7 bases, with 9 bases separating them. CDR3 nucleotide sequence: TGTGCCAGCAGTGAACGGCAGGCCCAGCCCCAGCATTTT. Translated: CASSERQAQPQHF.

The gene calls are TRBV6-5 and TRBJ1-6; 9 nucleotides line up with TRBD1. The CDR3 extends over 15 amino acids. V was clipped by 4 bases and J by 9 bases; unmatched bases: 7. Germline CDR1 is MNHEY and CDR2 is SVGAGI. CDR3 residues: CASSLGQGPGSPLHF. In DNA form, the CDR3 reads TGTGCCAGCAGTTTGGGACAGGGCCCGGGTTCACCCCTCCACTTT.

This clone was found a few times. CDR3 in DNA: TGTGCCAGCAGTGTAGCCGCAGACACTGAAGCTTTCTTT. Translated, it gives CASSVAADTEAFF. V usage is TRBV6-4 and J usage is TRBJ1-1; D not resolved. Germline CDR1 is MRHNA and CDR2 is SNTAGT. CDR3 length: 13 amino acids. Trimming removed 4 bases from V and 3 bases from J, with 9 bases in between.

The chain couples TRBV10-3 to TRBJ1-1, with 9 bases lining up with TRBD1. V shed 6 bases, J shed 0 bases, and the junction held 5 bases outside the gene matches. Germline CDR1 and CDR2: ENHRY and SYGVKD. The CDR3 loop spans 15 amino acids. The CDR3 here is CAIREQGAVNTEAFF. The DNA of the CDR3 is TGTGCCATCAGGGAACAGGGGGCGGTGAACACTGAAGCTTTCTTT.

The rearrangement joins TRBV5-4 to TRBJ1-4, with D unclear. CDR3 length: 13 amino acids. V dropped 2 bases and J dropped 4 bases, with 6 bases sitting between them. Germline V gives CDR1 SGHNT, CDR2 YYREEE (reference sequence). Written as DNA, the CDR3 is TGTGCCAGCAGCTTTCGGAGTAATGAAAAACTGTTTTTT. Residues: CASSFRSNEKLFF.

The chain links TRBV5-5 to TRBJ1-4; D uncertain. The V end was cut by 2 bases, the J end by 2 bases, with 7 bases between. Germline-derived CDR1 and CDR2 are SGHKS and YYEKEE (reference sequence). The CDR3 contains 14 residues. The CDR3 protein is CASSFEETNEKLFF. CDR3 DNA: TGTGCCAGCAGCTTCGAGGAGACTAATGAAAAACTGTTTTTT.

The gene calls are TRBV5-5 and TRBJ2-2, with 8 nucleotides matching TRBD2. The CDR3 runs 14 residues. Germline V lookup: CDR1 SGHKS, CDR2 YYEKEE (reference sequence). J gave up 6 bases and V 0 bases, and 1 base lay outside the gene matches. CDR3 in amino acids: CASSLAGGAGELFF. The CDR3, as DNA: TGTGCCAGCAGCTTGGCGGGGGGGGCCGGGGAGCTGTTTTTT.

The gene calls are TRBV9 and TRBJ2-1; D is perhaps TRBD1 (6 bases). Germline-derived CDR1 and CDR2 are SGDLS and YYNGEE. This CDR3 region has 16 residues. V lost 3 bases to trimming and J lost 6 bases, with 19 bases between them. The CDR3 reads CASSGPTGFAGNEQFF. The CDR3 DNA reads TGTGCCAGCAGCGGGCCGACAGGATTTGCGGGCAATGAGCAGTTCTTC.

In the case of this clone: The sample contains more than one DNA sequence encoding this CDR3. The rearrangement links TRBV5-1 to TRBJ2-3; 9 bases are a match to TRBD2. The germline V gene encodes CDR1 SGHRS and CDR2 YFSETQ. The ends lost 0 bases at V and 2 bases at J; junction bases unmatched: 4. CDR3 length: 16 amino acids. The CDR3 here is CASSLVPGLATDTQYF. The DNA for the CDR3 is TGCGCCAGCAGCTTGGTGCCGGGACTAGCCACAGATACGCAGTATTTT.

This sequence joins TRBV10-2 and TRBJ1-3; possibly TRBD1 for D (5 bases). V was cut by 4 bases and J by 0 bases, with 13 bases left in between. This CDR3 spans 16 amino acids. In germline, CDR1 is WSHSY, CDR2 SAAADI. The DNA of the CDR3 is TGCGCCAGCAGTGCCTCAGGGTTAAACTCTGGAAACACCATATATTTT. This encodes CASSASGLNSGNTIYF.

The chain recombines TRBV5-1 with TRBJ2-7, with 7 bases identical to TRBD2. The V and J ends lost 6 bases and 3 bases, in that order; junction bases with no gene match: 3. Germline V gene sequence: CDR1 SGHRS, CDR2 YFSETQ. The CDR3 has 12 amino acids. The CDR3 bases are TGCGCCAGCACCCCGGGGGGCTACGAGCAGTACTTC. Protein: CASTPGGYEQYF. Full variable domain (remainder filled in from reference TRBV5-1 and TRBJ2-7): KAGVTQTPRYLIKTRGQQVTLSCSPISGHRSVSWYQQTPGQGLQFLFEYFSETQRNKGNFPGRFSGRQFSNSRSEMNVSTLELGDSALYLCASTPGGYEQYFGPGTRLTVT.

Only one count was recorded for this clone. The chain carries TRBV29-1 and TRBJ2-4, with 7 bases aligning to TRBD1. Germline values: CDR1 SQVTM, CDR2 ANQGSEA. With V trimmed by 4 bases and J by 8 bases, 14 bases remained unmatched. CDR3 size: 15 residues. The DNA for the CDR3 is TGCAGCGTTGTCCCCACCGGGACAGCTATAGACATTCAGTACTTC. Encoded protein: CSVVPTGTAIDIQYF.

The chain employs TRBV18 and TRBJ1-4, with D perhaps TRBD1 (5 bases). The V gene's germline CDR1 is KGHSH and CDR2 LQKENI. The CDR3 runs 15 residues. The V gene lost 3 bases and the J gene lost 0 bases, with 8 bases spanning the gap. DNA for the CDR3: TGTGCCAGCTCACCCGACAGTGCAACTAATGAAAAACTGTTTTTT. Protein product: CASSPDSATNEKLFF.

This rearrangement joins TRBV5-1 to TRBJ2-7; tentative D call: TRBD2 (6 bases). This CDR3 has 15 residues. V shed 3 bases and J shed 3 bases, with 16 bases lying between them. CDR1 is SGHRS and CDR2 is YFSETQ in the germline V gene. The CDR3 is CASSSGGIGRYEQYF. CDR3 sequence (DNA): TGCGCCAGCAGCTCTGGAGGGATTGGCCGCTACGAGCAGTACTTC.

The chain couples TRBV7-2 to TRBJ2-3, with 11 bases identical to TRBD2. The CDR3 is 17 residues long. Germline CDR1 reads SGHTA; CDR2 reads FQGNSA. V shed 1 base, J shed 2 bases, and the junction held 5 bases outside the gene matches. The CDR3 spells CASSLVGSGGATDTQYF. The CDR3 DNA is TGTGCCAGCAGCTTAGTCGGTAGCGGGGGGGCCACAGATACGCAGTATTTT.

The chain links TRBV6-5 to TRBJ2-3; perhaps TRBD2 as D (5 bases). The germline CDR1 and CDR2 sequences are MNHEY and SVGAGI. V gave up 7 bases and J gave up 3 bases, with 17 bases separating them. The CDR3 runs 15 residues. CDR3 amino acids: CASKLVTSGTDTQYF. The CDR3 DNA reads TGTGCCAGCAAACTAGTCACCAGTGGAACAGATACGCAGTATTTT.

V and J are TRBV6-5 and TRBJ1-2; 7 bases match TRBD1. With V trimmed by 4 bases and J by 4 bases, 9 bases remained unmatched. The CDR3 sequence is 15 residues long. Germline V lookup: CDR1 MNHEY, CDR2 SVGAGI. The CDR3 reads CASSSTETGSYGYTF. Here the CDR3 DNA reads TGTGCCAGCAGTTCCACAGAGACAGGGTCCTATGGCTACACCTTC.

The chain carries TRBV18 and TRBJ1-3; TRBD1 agrees at 8 bases. In germline, CDR1 is KGHSH, CDR2 LQKENI. Trimming cost V 6 bases and J 0 bases; bases outside gene matches: 10. The CDR3 is 17 amino acids. The CDR3 DNA reads as TGTGCCAGCTCGCCTCCCGGACAGGGCCTCTCTGGAAACACCATATATTTT. Amino acids: CASSPPGQGLSGNTIYF. Drawing the rest from reference TRBV18 and TRBJ1-3, the complete variable domain is NAGVMQNPRHLVRRRGQEARLRCSPMKGHSHVYWYRQLPEEGLKFMVYLQKENIIDESGMPKERFSAEFPKEGPSILRIQQVVRGDSAAYFCASSPPGQGLSGNTIYFGEGSWLTVV.

The chain recombines TRBV12-5 with TRBJ1-1; D is unresolved. Between the trimmed V and J ends, which lost 6 bases and 3 bases, there was a span of 11 bases. Germline V CDR1 and CDR2: LGHNT, FRNRAP. The CDR3 is 13 amino acids. This chain's CDR3 is CASGPTADTEAFF. CDR3 DNA: TGTGCTAGTGGCCCGACTGCGGACACTGAAGCTTTCTTT.

The rearrangement joins TRBV5-4 to TRBJ1-1; perhaps TRBD1 as D (5 bases). CDR1 is SGHNT, CDR2 YYREEE, per germline (reference sequence). The CDR3 sequence is 14 residues long. The germline V and J ends were trimmed by 1 base and 4 bases, with 11 bases remaining between them. Here the CDR3 DNA reads TGTGCCAGCAGCTTGAAGGGGAGGACCACTGAAGCTTTCTTT. Residues: CASSLKGRTTEAFF.

Of note for this clone: Additional DNA sequences in this sample encode the identical CDR3. The J gene is TRBJ2-1, the V gene TRBV19, with D possibly TRBD2 on 5 matching bases. Germline loops: CDR1 LNHDA, CDR2 SQIVND (reference sequence). Deletions cut 4 bases from V and 7 bases from J, with 17 bases between. The CDR3 is 15 amino acids. The CDR3 DNA reads as TGTGCCAGTAGTACGCCTCGGACGGGAAGAAATGAGCAGTTCTTC. This sequence encodes CASSTPRTGRNEQFF.

The rearrangement joins TRBV4-2 to TRBJ2-1; possible D gene TRBD1, 5 bases. V lost 5 bases and J lost 5, with 10 bases in between. Germline CDR1 reads LGHNA; CDR2 reads YNFKEQ. The CDR3 is made up of 13 amino acids. CDR3 nucleotides: TGTGCCAGCAGCGCCCAGGGAAACAATGAGCAGTTCTTC. This translates into CASSAQGNNEQFF.

This clone has more than one count but fewer than ten. The chain links TRBV6-5 to TRBJ2-2; TRBD1 might be the D (7 bases). The ends were cut back, 5 bases at V and 5 bases at J, with 12 bases in the middle. From germline, CDR1 is MNHEY and CDR2 SVGAGI. This CDR3 spans 14 amino acids. The CDR3 sequence is CASSMQGGTGELFF. CDR3 coding DNA: TGTGCCAGCAGTATGCAGGGGGGTACCGGGGAGCTGTTTTTT.

V usage is TRBV19 and J usage is TRBJ1-4, with a weak D call TRBD1 (5 bases). Germline values: CDR1 LNHDA, CDR2 SQIVND (reference sequence). Trimming left V 7 bases short and J 0 bases short, with 15 bases between. The CDR3 runs 16 residues. The CDR3 reads CASNGDRSTTNEKLFF. The CDR3 DNA sequence: TGTGCCAGTAATGGCGACAGATCAACAACTAATGAAAAACTGTTTTTT.